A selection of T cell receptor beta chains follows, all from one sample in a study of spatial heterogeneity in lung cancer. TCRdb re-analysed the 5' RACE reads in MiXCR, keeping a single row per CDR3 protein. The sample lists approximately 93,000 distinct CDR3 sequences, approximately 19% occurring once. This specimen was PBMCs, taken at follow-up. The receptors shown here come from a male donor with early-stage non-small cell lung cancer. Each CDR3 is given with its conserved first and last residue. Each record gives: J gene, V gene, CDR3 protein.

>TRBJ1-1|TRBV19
CASSIGGQGARDTEAFF
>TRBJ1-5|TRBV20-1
CSASQGNQPQHF
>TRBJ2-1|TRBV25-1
CASSAPLPGDEQFF
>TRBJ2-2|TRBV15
CATGTGGTTGELFF
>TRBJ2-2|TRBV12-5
CASGFWSGRGGELFF
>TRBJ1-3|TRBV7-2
CASSSGPSGNTIYF
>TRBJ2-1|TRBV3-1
CASSQNRERQQFF
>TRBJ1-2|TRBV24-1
CATSDHDRTGGYTF
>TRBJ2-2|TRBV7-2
CASSDNAGTSIGELFF
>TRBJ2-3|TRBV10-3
CAIRDVSSDTQYF
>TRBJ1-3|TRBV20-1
CSARGLGTGNTIYF
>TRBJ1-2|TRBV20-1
CSARGGQGTIGGNGYTF
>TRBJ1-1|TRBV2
CASSARLNTEAFF
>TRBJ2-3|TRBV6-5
CASSLGQPDSDTQYF
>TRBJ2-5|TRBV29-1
CSVDQSAQETQYF
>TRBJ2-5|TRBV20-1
CSASFRGGKTQYF
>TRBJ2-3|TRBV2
CANMGAHRGSDTQYF
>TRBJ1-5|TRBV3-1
CASSPTVGQPQHF
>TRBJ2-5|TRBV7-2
CASSFFASSGETQYF
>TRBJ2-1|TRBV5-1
CASSAASGSNEQFF
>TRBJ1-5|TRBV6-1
CASNGLRGGDNQPQHF
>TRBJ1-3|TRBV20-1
CSAVPGQGNTIYF
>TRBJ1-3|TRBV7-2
CASSHSPGSGNTIYF
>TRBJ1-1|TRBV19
CASRTGTSKTEAFF
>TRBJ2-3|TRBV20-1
CSASPGVAGGTDTQYF
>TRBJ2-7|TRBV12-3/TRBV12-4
CASSHRQVSSYEQYF
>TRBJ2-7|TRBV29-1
CSVEKGGVGEQYF
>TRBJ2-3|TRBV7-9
CASSQTSGGTDTQYF
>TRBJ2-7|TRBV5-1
CASSPGTTLVGEQYF
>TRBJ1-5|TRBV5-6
CASTLRQLSNQPQHF
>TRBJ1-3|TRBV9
CASSVEGTGSGNTIYF
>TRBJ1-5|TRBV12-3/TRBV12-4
CASSLRGIEIQPQHF
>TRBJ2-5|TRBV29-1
CSVDSRQGGSETQYF
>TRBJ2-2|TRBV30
CAWSVGVGELFF
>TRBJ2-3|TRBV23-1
CASSRTNRDTQYF
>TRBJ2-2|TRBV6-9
CASRLSGTLPPGELFF
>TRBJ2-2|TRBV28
CASSLSGSNTGELFF
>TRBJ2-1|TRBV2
CASRPPLAGGSYNEQFF
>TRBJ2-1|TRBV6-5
CASSYYPYRASNEQFF
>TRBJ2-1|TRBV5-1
CASSLDLAGYGNEQFF
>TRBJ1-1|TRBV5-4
CASSPPVRGNTEAFF
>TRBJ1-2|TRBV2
CASSVGYGYTF
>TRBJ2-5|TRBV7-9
CASSLTSPETQYF
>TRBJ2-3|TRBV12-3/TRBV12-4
CASSSETWDTQYF
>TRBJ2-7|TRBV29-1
CSVPQGVEQYF
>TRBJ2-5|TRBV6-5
CASSYSFSQLGTQYF
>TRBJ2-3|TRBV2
CASSEEFNPDTQYF